The sequence of this TCR beta chain was determined in a study of blood T cell repertoires in COVID-19. Here immunoSEQ multiplex PCR was the method, and the copy in TCRdb shows in-frame clones only, minus some. The data contain 200,000 to 300,000 clones, about 86% of them singletons. Germline CDR1 and CDR2: SEHNR and FQNEAQ (reference sequence). The CDR3 loop spans 13 amino acids. The ends lost 8 bases at V and 4 bases at J; junction bases unmatched: 5. The chain recombines TRBV7-9 with TRBJ1-2; TRBD1 matches at 9 bases. The sequence was collected from a man younger than 45 with active or convalescent COVID-19. Sequencing input: peripheral blood. The CDR3 loop is CASQETGGYGYTF. The CDR3 DNA is TGTGCCAGCCAGGAGACAGGGGGCTATGGCTACACCTTC.